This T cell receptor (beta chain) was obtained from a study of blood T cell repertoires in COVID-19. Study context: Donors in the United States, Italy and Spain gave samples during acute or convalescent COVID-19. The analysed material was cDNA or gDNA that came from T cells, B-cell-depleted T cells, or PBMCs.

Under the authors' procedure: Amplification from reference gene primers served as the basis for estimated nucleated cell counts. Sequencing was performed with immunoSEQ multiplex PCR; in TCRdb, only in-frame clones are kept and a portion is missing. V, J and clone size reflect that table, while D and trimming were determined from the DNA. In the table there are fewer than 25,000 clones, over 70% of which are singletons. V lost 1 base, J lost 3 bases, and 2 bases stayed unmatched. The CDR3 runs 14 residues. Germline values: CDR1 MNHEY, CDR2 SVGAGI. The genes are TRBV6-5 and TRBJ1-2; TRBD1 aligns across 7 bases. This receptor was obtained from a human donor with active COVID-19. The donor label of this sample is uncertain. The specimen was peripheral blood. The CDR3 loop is CASSYYQGDYGYTF. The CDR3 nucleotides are TGTGCCAGCAGTTACTACCAGGGGGACTATGGCTACACCTTC.